In this sample, the clone carrying this T cell receptor beta chain turned up a few times. There are 14 residues in the CDR3. Germline V gene data show CDR1 as SQVTM and CDR2 as ANQGSEA. Germline trimming cut 7 bases from V and 6 bases from J; bases unmatched to any gene: 6. The sample originates from a study of identical twins. A single record per CDR3 protein comes from TCRdb applying MiXCR to the 5' RACE reads. The sample contains hundreds of thousands of distinct CDR3 sequences, roughly an eighth of which appear only once. These data were also filed under a second study, of yellow fever vaccine responses in identical twins.

The chain combines TRBV29-1 with TRBJ2-1; 13 bases fit TRBD2. The source of this sequence is a woman between 18 and 30 years old in good health. The sequencing sample was made of PBMCs. DNA for the CDR3: TGCAGCGCCGAGGGACTAGCGGGGAGCAATGAGCAGTTCTTC. Translated, it gives CSAEGLAGSNEQFF.